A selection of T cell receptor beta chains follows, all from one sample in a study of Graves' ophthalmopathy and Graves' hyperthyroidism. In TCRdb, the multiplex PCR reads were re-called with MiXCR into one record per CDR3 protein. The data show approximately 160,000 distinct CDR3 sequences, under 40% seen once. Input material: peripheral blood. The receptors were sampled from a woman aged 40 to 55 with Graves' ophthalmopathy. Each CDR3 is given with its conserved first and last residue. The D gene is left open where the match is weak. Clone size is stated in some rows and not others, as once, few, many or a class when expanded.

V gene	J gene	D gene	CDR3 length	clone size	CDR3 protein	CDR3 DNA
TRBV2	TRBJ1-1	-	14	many	CASLALGGHTEAFF	TGTGCCAGCTTGGCTTTGGGAGGGCACACTGAAGCTTTCTTT
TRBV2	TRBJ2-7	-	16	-	CASSEGFEDYSYEQYF	TGTGCCAGCAGTGAAGGTTTTGAGGACTATTCCTACGAGCAGTACTTC
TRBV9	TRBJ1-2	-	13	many	CASSTDGFYGYTF	TGTGCCAGCAGCACGGACGGATTCTATGGCTACACCTTC
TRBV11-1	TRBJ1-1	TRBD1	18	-	CASSLELGIRGRNTEAFF	TGTGCCAGCAGCTTAGAGCTGGGGATCAGGGGGAGGAACACTGAAGCTTTCTTT
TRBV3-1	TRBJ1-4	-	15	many	CASSPSPGEGEKLFF	TGTGCCAGCAGCCCCAGTCCGGGTGAGGGTGAAAAACTGTTTTTT
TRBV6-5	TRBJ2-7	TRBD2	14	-	CASSYSGRSHEQYF	TGTGCCAGCAGTTATTCCGGGAGGTCCCACGAGCAGTACTTC
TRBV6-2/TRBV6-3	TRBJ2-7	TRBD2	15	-	CASRHRSGSRDEQYF	TGTGCCAGCAGACATCGGAGCGGGAGCAGGGACGAGCAGTACTTC
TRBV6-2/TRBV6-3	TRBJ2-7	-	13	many	CASTPKGSYEQYF	TGTGCCAGCACCCCCAAGGGCTCCTACGAGCAGTACTTC
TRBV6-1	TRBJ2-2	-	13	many	CASTGQSTGELFF	TGTGCCAGCACCGGACAGAGCACCGGGGAGCTGTTTTTT
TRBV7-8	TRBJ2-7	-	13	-	CASSDITGYEQYF	TGTGCCAGCAGCGACATCACGGGTTACGAGCAGTACTTC
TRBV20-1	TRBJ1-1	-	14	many	CSARGPPDGTEAFF	TGCAGTGCTAGGGGGCCTCCTGACGGCACTGAAGCTTTCTTT
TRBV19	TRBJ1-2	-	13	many	CASSMALGLSYTF	TGTGCCAGTAGTATGGCTTTGGGGTTGAGCTACACCTTC
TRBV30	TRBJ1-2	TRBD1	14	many	CAWSRDRVNYGYTF	TGTGCCTGGAGTAGGGACAGGGTAAACTATGGCTACACCTTC
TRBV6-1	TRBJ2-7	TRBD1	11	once	CAKQGDYEQYF	TGTGCCAAACAGGGGGACTACGAGCAGTACTTC
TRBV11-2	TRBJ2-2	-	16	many	CASSPIRVFVSGELFF	TGTGCCAGCAGCCCTATACGAGTGTTTGTGTCCGGGGAGCTGTTTTTT
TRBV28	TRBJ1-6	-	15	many	CASSSSVEGLAPLHF	TGTGCCAGCAGTTCGTCAGTGGAGGGGCTTGCACCCCTCCACTTT
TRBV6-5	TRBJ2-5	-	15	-	CASSYSGSYQETQYF	TGTGCCAGCAGTTACTCAGGGTCGTACCAAGAGACCCAGTACTTC
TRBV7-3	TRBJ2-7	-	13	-	CASSAGTGTEQYF	TGTGCCAGCAGCGCGGGAACAGGGACCGAGCAGTACTTC
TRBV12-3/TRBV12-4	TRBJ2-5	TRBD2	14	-	CASSLAGGIETQYF	TGTGCCAGCAGTCTAGCGGGAGGAATAGAGACCCAGTACTTC
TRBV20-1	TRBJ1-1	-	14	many	CSARGHFMNTEAFF	TGCAGTGCTAGAGGACACTTCATGAACACTGAAGCTTTCTTT
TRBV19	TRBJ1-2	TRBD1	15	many	CASSRTGEVFYGYTF	TGTGCCAGTAGCCGGACAGGGGAGGTTTTCTATGGCTACACCTTC
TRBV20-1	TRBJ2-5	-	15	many	CSARDGGRTKETQYF	TGCAGTGCTAGAGATGGCGGCAGGACGAAAGAGACCCAGTACTTC
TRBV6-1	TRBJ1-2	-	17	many	CASSEAGSRIPYEGYTF	TGTGCCAGCAGTGAAGCAGGGTCGAGGATCCCATATGAGGGCTACACCTTC
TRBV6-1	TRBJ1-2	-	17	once	CASSEAWGRGPNYGYTF	TGTGCCAGCAGTGAAGCCTGGGGGCGCGGGCCTAACTATGGCTACACCTTC
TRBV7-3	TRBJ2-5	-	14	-	CASTRTASQETQYF	TGTGCCAGCACCCGGACAGCGTCCCAAGAGACCCAGTACTTC
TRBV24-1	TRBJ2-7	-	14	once	CATSDSSHSYEQYF	TGTGCCACCAGTGATTCAAGTCACTCCTACGAGCAGTACTTC
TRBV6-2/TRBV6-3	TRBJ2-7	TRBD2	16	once	CASARGGTSGTHEQYF	TGTGCCAGCGCGAGGGGAGGGACTAGCGGGACCCACGAGCAGTACTTC
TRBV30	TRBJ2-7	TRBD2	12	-	CACGGSSYEQYF	TGTGCCTGCGGGGGGAGCTCCTACGAGCAGTACTTC
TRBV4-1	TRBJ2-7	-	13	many	CASSQIYGSEQYF	TGCGCCAGCAGCCAAATCTATGGGAGCGAGCAGTACTTC
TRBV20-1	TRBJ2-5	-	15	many	CSASSSAIVVETQYF	TGCAGTGCTAGCTCCTCGGCCATTGTGGTAGAGACCCAGTACTTC
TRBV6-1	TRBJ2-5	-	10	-	CATMQGTQYF	TGTGCCACTATGCAAGGGACCCAGTACTTC